The 6 T cell receptor beta chains below come from one sample, sequenced in a study of blood T cell repertoires in COVID-19. Sequencing used immunoSEQ multiplex PCR; TCRdb keeps in-frame clones, though not all of them. This table has some 130,000 clones, around 87% appearing once. The sample taken for sequencing was peripheral blood. The receptors come from an older woman with acute or convalescent COVID-19.

The V call is TRBV6-5, the J call TRBJ2-3; 7 bases map to TRBD1. The CDR3 is 14 amino acids. Germline loops: CDR1 MNHEY, CDR2 SVGAGI. V was clipped by 8 bases and J by 4 bases; unmatched bases: 9. This chain's CDR3 is CASFDRENADTQYF. In DNA form, the CDR3 reads TGTGCCAGCTTCGACAGGGAAAATGCAGATACGCAGTATTTT.

To note about this clone: A junction end diverges from the germline sequence, so it may reflect a read error. J is TRBJ2-5 and V is TRBV19; 8 bases map to TRBD2. The CDR3 spans 14 residues. The germline V gene has CDR1 LNHDA and CDR2 SQIVND (reference sequence). The CDR3 bases are TGTGCCAGTAGTATAGAACGAGCGGGAGCCCCCAGTGACTTC. It specifies CASSIERAGAPSDF.

V and J are TRBV11-1 and TRBJ1-4; 9 bases map to TRBD1. V shed 5 bases, J shed 6 bases, and the junction held 1 base outside the gene matches. CDR3 length equals 13 residues. Germline loops: CDR1 SGHAT, CDR2 FQDESV (reference sequence). The CDR3 is CASSRDRDEKLFF. The CDR3 nucleotides read TGTGCCAGCAGCCGGGACAGGGATGAAAAACTGTTTTTT.

This clone occurred a few times. Other nucleotide sequences from this sample produce the same CDR3. The chain is built from TRBV10-3 and TRBJ1-2, with a weak D call TRBD1 (6 bases). This CDR3 contains 13 residues. The V and J ends lost 0 bases and 4 bases respectively, with 6 bases between them. Germline CDR1 is ENHRY and CDR2 is SYGVKD. The CDR3 loop reads CAISESGGYGYTF. CDR3 DNA: TGTGCCATCAGTGAGTCAGGGGGCTATGGCTACACCTTC.

This rearrangement joins TRBV29-1 to TRBJ1-2, with D perhaps TRBD1 (5 bases). Trimming cost V 4 bases and J 2 bases, with 8 bases left between them. This CDR3 contains 12 residues. Germline V CDR1 and CDR2: SQVTM, ANQGSEA. This CDR3 reads CSVGQNNYGYTF. CDR3 DNA sequence: TGCAGCGTTGGACAGAACAACTATGGCTACACCTTC.

The chain links TRBV9 to TRBJ2-3; maybe TRBD2 (5 bases). Per the germline V gene, CDR1 is SGDLS and CDR2 is YYNGEE. V lost 0 bases, J lost 9 bases, and 8 bases lay in between. The CDR3 consists of 12 residues. CDR3 nucleotides: TGTGCCAGCAGCGTAGTGGCGGGCACGCAGTATTTT. It is translated as CASSVVAGTQYF.